This T cell receptor (beta chain) was documented in a study of shared clonotypes between healthy human individuals. General study results and limits: Estimated richness values were generally larger in naive subsets than in memory subsets.

Points on this clone: Its antigen remains unknown.

The table came from immunoSEQ multiplex PCR; TCRdb's copy has only in-frame clones and leaves some out. The sample carries under 130,000 clones, approximately 65% recorded once. The sample taken for sequencing was memory CD8+ T cells sorted from blood. As for subset: CD45RO+ cells pooled with CCR7-negative TemRA cells. The sequence was collected from a woman younger than 45 in good health.

The CDR3 DNA is TGTGCCAGCAGCCCTCTTTTCGCTCGCTACACCTTC. Residues: CASSPLFARYTF. The chain recombines TRBV28 with TRBJ1-2; D is unresolved. This CDR3 region has 12 residues. Trimming took 6 bases from V and 9 from J, leaving 14 bases between them. Germline V gene lookup returns CDR1 MDHEN and CDR2 SYDVKM.